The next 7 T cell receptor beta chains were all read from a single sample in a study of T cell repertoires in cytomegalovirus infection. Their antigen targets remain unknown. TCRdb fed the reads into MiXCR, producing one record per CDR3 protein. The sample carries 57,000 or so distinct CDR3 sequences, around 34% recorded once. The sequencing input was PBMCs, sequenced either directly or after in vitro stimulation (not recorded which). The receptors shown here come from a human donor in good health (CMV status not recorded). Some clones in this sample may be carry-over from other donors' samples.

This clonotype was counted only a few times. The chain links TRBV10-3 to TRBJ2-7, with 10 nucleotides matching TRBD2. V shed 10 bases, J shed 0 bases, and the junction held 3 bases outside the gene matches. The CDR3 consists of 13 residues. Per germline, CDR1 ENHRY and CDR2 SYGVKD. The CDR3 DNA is TGTGCCACCCTAGCGGGGGACTCCTACGAGCAGTACTTC. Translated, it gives CATLAGDSYEQYF.

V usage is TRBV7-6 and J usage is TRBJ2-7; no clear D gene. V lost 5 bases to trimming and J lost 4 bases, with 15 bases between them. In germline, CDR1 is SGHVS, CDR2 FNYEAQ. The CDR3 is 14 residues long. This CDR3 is CASSPQGRLYEQYF. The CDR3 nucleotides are TGTGCCAGCAGCCCCCAAGGGCGGCTGTACGAGCAGTACTTC.

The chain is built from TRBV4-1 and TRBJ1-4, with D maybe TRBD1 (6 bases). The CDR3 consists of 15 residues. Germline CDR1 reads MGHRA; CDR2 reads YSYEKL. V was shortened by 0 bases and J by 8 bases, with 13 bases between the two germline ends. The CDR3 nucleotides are TGCGCCAGCAGCCAAGAAGGGGGGAGTGGCGAAAAACTGTTTTTT. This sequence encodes CASSQEGGSGEKLFF.

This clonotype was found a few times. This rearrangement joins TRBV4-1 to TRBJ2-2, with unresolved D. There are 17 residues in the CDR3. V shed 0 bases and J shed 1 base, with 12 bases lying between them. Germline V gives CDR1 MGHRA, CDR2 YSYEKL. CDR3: CASSQEGTPMNTGELFF. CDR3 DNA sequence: TGCGCCAGCAGCCAAGAAGGTACGCCGATGAACACCGGGGAGCTGTTTTTT.

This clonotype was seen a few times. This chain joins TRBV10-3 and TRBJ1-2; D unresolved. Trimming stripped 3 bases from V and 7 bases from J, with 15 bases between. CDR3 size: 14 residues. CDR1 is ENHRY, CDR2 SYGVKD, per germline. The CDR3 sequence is CAISEIPGMGGYTF. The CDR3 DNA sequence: TGTGCCATCAGTGAAATTCCCGGAATGGGTGGCTACACCTTC.

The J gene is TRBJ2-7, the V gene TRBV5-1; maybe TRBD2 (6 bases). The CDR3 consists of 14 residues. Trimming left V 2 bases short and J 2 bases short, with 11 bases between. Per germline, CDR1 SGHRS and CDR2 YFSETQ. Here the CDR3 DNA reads TGCGCCAGCAGCTTTGGGACTCGAGCCTACGAGCAGTACTTC. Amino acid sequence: CASSFGTRAYEQYF. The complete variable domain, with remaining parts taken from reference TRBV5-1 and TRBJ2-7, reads KAGVTQTPRYLIKTRGQQVTLSCSPISGHRSVSWYQQTPGQGLQFLFEYFSETQRNKGNFPGRFSGRQFSNSRSEMNVSTLELGDSALYLCASSFGTRAYEQYFGPGTRLTVT.

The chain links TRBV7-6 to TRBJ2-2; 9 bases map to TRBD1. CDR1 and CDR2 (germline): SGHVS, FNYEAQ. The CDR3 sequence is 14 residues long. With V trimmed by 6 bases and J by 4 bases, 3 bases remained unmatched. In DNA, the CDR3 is TGTGCCAGCAGTGAGGACAGGGGCACCGGGGAGCTGTTTTTT. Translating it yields CASSEDRGTGELFF.